This record covers a single TCR beta chain. This entry belongs to a study of shared clonotypes between healthy human individuals. The naive CD8 population came from CD45RO-negative cells selected for CCR7, without terminally differentiated effector memory CD45RA+ cells. None of the donors, who were healthy HIV-negative adults, had recently had acute infections or vaccinations. Here immunoSEQ multiplex PCR was the method, and the copy in TCRdb shows in-frame clones only, minus some. The table includes about 2 million clones, over 85% detected once. The CDR3 is 14 amino acids. Looked up from germline, CDR1 is MGHRA and CDR2 is YSYEKL. Trimming cost V 0 bases and J 11 bases, with 13 bases left between them.

Sample: naive CD8+ T cells sorted from blood. The sequence was collected from a man aged 18-30 years in good health. J is TRBJ1-4 and V is TRBV4-1; D is possibly TRBD1 (6 bases). In nucleotides, the CDR3 is TGCGCCAGCAGCCAAGAGGGGACTCAGGGGAAACTGTTTTTT. Its protein product is CASSQEGTQGKLFF.